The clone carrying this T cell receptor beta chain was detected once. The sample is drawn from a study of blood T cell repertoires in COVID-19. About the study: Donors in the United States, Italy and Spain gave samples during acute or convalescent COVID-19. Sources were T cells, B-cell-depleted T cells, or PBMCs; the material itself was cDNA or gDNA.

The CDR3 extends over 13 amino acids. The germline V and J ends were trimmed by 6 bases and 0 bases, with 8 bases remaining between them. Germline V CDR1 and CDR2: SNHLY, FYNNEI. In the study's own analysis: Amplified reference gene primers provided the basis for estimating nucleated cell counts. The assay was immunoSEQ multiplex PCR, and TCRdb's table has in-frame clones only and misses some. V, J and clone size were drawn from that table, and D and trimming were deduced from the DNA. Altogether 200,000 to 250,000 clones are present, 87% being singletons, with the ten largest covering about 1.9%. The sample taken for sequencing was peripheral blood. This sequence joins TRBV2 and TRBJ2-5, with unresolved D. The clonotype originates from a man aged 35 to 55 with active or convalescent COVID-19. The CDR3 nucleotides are TGTGCCAGCAGAGACGGGTACCAAGAGACCCAGTACTTC. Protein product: CASRDGYQETQYF.